The rows below give T cell receptor beta chains drawn from one sample of a study of T cells in Graves' hyperthyroidism and ophthalmopathy. From the multiplex PCR reads, TCRdb called clonotypes with MiXCR, one entry per CDR3 protein. This sample has roughly 570,000 distinct CDR3 sequences, with about half found just once. The sequencing input was peripheral blood or thyroid tissue (not recorded which). These receptors all come from an adult woman with Graves' disease, either hyperthyroidism or ophthalmopathy (not recorded which). Each CDR3 is given with its conserved first and last residue. A D gene is named only where the DNA matches it firmly. Size values are once, few and many counts, or a class for expanded clones, and some rows have none.

>-|-|TRBJ1-1|TRBV29-1
CSVVERSEEAFF
TGCAGCGTTGTCGAGCGGTCAGAAGAAGCTTTCTTT
>many|TRBD2|TRBJ2-5|TRBV28
CASRGTGGPETQYF
TGTGCCAGCAGGGGGACGGGAGGTCCGGAGACCCAGTACTTC
>-|TRBD2|TRBJ2-1|TRBV7-4
CASSLELAGDDEQFF
TGTGCCAGCAGTTTAGAGTTAGCGGGAGACGATGAGCAGTTCTTC
>-|TRBD1|TRBJ2-7|TRBV6-4
CASSTPDRGGEYEQYF
TGTGCCAGCAGTACCCCGGACAGGGGAGGCGAGTACGAGCAGTACTTC
>-|TRBD2|TRBJ2-5|TRBV5-1
CASSTGLVVYGGAQYF
TGCGCCAGCTCAACAGGGTTGGTTGTCTACGGGGGGGCCCAGTACTTC
>-|-|TRBJ2-7|TRBV20-1
CSASLLAYEQYF
TGCAGTGCTAGTCTTCTAGCCTACGAGCAGTACTTC
>-|TRBD1|TRBJ1-2|TRBV6-5
CASSAGTDAYGYTF
TGTGCCAGCAGTGCCGGGACAGATGCTTATGGCTACACCTTC
>few|TRBD1|TRBJ1-1|TRBV3-1
CASSQDPRGGGTEAFF
TGTGCCAGCAGCCAAGATCCCAGGGGGGGTGGCACTGAAGCTTTCTTT
>-|-|TRBJ2-6|TRBV15
CATSRGNWDTGANVLTF
TGTGCCACCAGCAGAGGAAATTGGGATACTGGGGCCAACGTCCTGACTTTC
>-|TRBD1|TRBJ2-7|TRBV29-1
CSVVPRDSAYEQYF
TGCAGCGTTGTGCCTCGGGACAGCGCCTACGAGCAGTACTTC
>many|TRBD1|TRBJ2-2|TRBV5-1
CASSSRQGKAGELFF
TGCGCCAGCAGCTCCCGACAGGGGAAGGCCGGGGAGCTGTTTTTT
>-|TRBD2|TRBJ2-7|TRBV10-3
CAISGLAGEQYF
TGTGCCATCAGTGGACTAGCGGGCGAGCAGTACTTC
>-|TRBD2|TRBJ2-2|TRBV7-9
CASSLRTSGTVGELFF
TGTGCCAGCAGCCTTCGGACTAGCGGGACGGTCGGGGAGCTGTTTTTT
>many|-|TRBJ2-5|TRBV11-2
CASSSRQGGFEETQYF
TGTGCCAGCAGCTCCCGACAGGGAGGGTTCGAAGAGACCCAGTACTTC
>many|-|TRBJ2-7|TRBV7-2
CASSLGFGGGRSYEQYF
TGTGCCAGCAGCTTGGGGTTCGGTGGGGGCCGCTCCTACGAGCAGTACTTC
>-|-|TRBJ2-7|TRBV5-1
CASSSPGHEQYF
TGCGCCAGCAGCTCCCCGGGTCACGAGCAGTACTTC
>-|-|TRBJ2-7|TRBV20-1
CSASQRVSREQYF
TGCAGTGCTAGTCAAAGGGTATCCCGCGAGCAGTACTTC
>few|-|TRBJ2-1|TRBV9
CASSVGAGDSYEQFF
TGTGCCAGCAGCGTAGGGGCAGGGGACTCCTATGAGCAGTTCTTC
>-|-|TRBJ1-5|TRBV13
CASWRAGRRGGNQPQHF
TGTGCCAGCTGGAGGGCAGGGCGTCGAGGGGGCAATCAGCCCCAGCATTTT
>many|-|TRBJ2-2|TRBV20-1
CSAQRGSGSTGELFF
TGCAGTGCCCAGAGAGGAAGCGGGTCCACCGGGGAGCTGTTTTTT
>-|-|TRBJ1-2|TRBV29-1
CSVEVYYGYTF
TGCAGCGTTGAGGTGTATTATGGCTACACCTTC
>-|-|TRBJ2-1|TRBV6-1
CASCKGREQFF
TGTGCCAGCTGTAAGGGCAGAGAGCAGTTCTTC